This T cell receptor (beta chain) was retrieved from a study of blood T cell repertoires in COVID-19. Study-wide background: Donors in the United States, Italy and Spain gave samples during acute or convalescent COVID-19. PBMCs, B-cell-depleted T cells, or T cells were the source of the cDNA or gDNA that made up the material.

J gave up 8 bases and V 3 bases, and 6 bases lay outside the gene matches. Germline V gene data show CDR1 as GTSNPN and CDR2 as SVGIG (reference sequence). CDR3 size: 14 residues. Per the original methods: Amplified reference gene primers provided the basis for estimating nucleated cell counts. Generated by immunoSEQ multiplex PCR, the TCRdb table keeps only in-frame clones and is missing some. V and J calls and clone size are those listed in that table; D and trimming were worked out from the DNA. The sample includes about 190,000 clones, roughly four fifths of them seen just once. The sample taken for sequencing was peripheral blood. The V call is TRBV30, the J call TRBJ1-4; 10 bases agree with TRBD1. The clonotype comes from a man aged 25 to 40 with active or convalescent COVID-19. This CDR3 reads CAWRRQGAAEKLFF. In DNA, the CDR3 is TGTGCCTGGAGACGACAGGGGGCGGCAGAAAAACTGTTTTTT.